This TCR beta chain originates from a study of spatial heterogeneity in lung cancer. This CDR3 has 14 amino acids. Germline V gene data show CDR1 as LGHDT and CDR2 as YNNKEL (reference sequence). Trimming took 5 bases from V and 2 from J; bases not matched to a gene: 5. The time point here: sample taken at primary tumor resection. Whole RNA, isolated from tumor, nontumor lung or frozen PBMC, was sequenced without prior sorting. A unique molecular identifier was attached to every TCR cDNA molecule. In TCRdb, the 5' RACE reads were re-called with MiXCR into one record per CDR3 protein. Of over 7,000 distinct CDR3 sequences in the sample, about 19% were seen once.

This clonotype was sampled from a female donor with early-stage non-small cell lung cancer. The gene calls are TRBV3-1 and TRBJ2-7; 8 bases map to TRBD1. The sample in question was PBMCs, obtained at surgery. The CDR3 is CASSTGTGTYEQYF. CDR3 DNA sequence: TGTGCCAGCAGCACCGGGACAGGCACCTACGAGCAGTACTTC.